This passage covers 3 T cell receptor beta chains from one sample sequenced in a study of early T cells in non-severe SARS-CoV-2 infection. TCRdb used MiXCR to reprocess the 5' RACE reads, holding one entry per CDR3 protein. The sample shows under 25,000 distinct CDR3 sequences, around 4.8% of them seen only once. The sequenced sample consisted of whole blood. These TCRs come from an adult who was a healthcare worker with PCR-confirmed SARS-CoV-2 infection or an uninfected control (not recorded which).

This clonotype was counted many times. The genes are TRBV27 and TRBJ1-2; possible D gene TRBD1, 6 bases. The CDR3 is 19 residues long. Germline CDR1 and CDR2: MNHEY and SMNVEV (reference sequence). The ends were cut back, 5 bases at V and 4 bases at J, with 29 bases in the middle. The CDR3 nucleotides read TGTGCCAGCAGTACCCGACGGACAGACTCTGCCTCCCCCCTCTATGGCTACACCTTC. Translation: CASSTRRTDSASPLYGYTF.

This clonotype was seen a few times. The gene calls are TRBV7-2 and TRBJ2-3, with D possibly being TRBD1 (6 bases). The CDR3 consists of 19 residues. The V end was cut by 2 bases, the J end by 0 bases, with 21 bases between. Germline-derived CDR1 and CDR2 are SGHTA and FQGNSA. CDR3 nucleotides: TGTGCCAGCAGCTTAACTTTGTCGACAGGTTACACTAGCACAGATACGCAGTATTTT. This sequence encodes CASSLTLSTGYTSTDTQYF. Full variable domain (outside the CDR3, taken from reference TRBV7-2 and TRBJ2-3): GAGVSQSPSNKVTEKGKDVELRCDPISGHTALYWYRQSLGQGLEFLIYFQGNSAPDKSGLPSDRFSAERTGGSVSTLTIQRTQQEDSAVYLCASSLTLSTGYTSTDTQYFGPGTRLTVL.

A word on this clonotype: A much larger clone lies one base from this, so it may be a read error. The chain has TRBV12-5 and TRBJ2-1, with TRBD2 identical over 13 bases. The J call may be in error: the DNA end matches TRBJ2-7 better. Germline V gene lookup returns CDR1 LGHNT and CDR2 FRNRAP. This CDR3 has 16 amino acids. The CDR3 DNA is TGTGCTAGTGGCCCCACTAGCGGGGGGGAACACAATGAGCAGTACTTC. Its protein product is CASGPTSGGEHNEQYF.